The entry that follows covers one TCR beta chain sequence. The data derive from a study of blood T cell repertoires in COVID-19. Overall study: Both acute and convalescent COVID-19 samples were obtained from the United States, Italy and Spain. Nucleic acid was either cDNA or gDNA, and it came from T cells, B-cell-depleted T cells, or PBMCs.

Method: immunoSEQ multiplex PCR; TCRdb's copy keeps in-frame clones and lacks some. The sample has some 130,000 clones; about 89% are singletons. Patients in Seattle were enrolled during active infection, then followed longitudinally. This CDR3 region has 14 residues. V dropped 5 bases and J dropped 9; count of bases not matched to a gene: 8. Germline V gene lookup returns CDR1 SGHRS and CDR2 YFSETQ. Sequencing used peripheral blood. This receptor was taken from a man aged 55 to 70 with COVID-19, enrolled during active disease. This chain joins TRBV5-1 and TRBJ2-1, with 10 bases aligning to TRBD1. CDR3 sequence reads: CASREPGQGFEQFF. The CDR3 region has the DNA TGCGCCAGCAGGGAACCGGGACAGGGGTTTGAGCAGTTCTTC.